The 9 T cell receptor beta chains listed next were all sequenced from one sample in a study of T cells in narcolepsy. The protocol was immunoSEQ multiplex PCR, while the TCRdb copy is restricted to in-frame clones and leaves out a portion. The sample includes under 30,000 clones, over 80% of them seen just once. What was sequenced was CD45RA- memory CD4+ T cells from PBMCs. These receptors all come from a human donor with narcolepsy.

The V and J genes are TRBV5-4 and TRBJ1-4; D unclear. Deletions cut 0 bases from V and 7 bases from J, with 10 bases between. The CDR3 has 14 amino acids. The germline V gene encodes CDR1 SGHNT and CDR2 YYREEE (reference sequence). CDR3 nucleotides: TGTGCCAGCAGCTTGGACTCCACCAGTGAAAAACTGTTTTTT. Translating it yields CASSLDSTSEKLFF. Variable domain in full (rest from reference TRBV5-4 and TRBJ1-4): ETGVTQSPTHLIKTRGQQVTLRCSSQSGHNTVSWYQQALGQGPQFIFQYYREEENGRGNFPPRFSGLQFPNYSSELNVNALELDDSALYLCASSLDSTSEKLFFGSGTQLSVL.

Concerning this clone itself: One end of the junction fails to match germline, which may point to a read error. The chain recombines TRBV11-3 with TRBJ2-7; D may be TRBD1 (5 bases). The CDR3 contains 15 residues. Germline CDR1 reads SGHNT; CDR2 reads YENEEA. CDR3 in amino acids: CASSLDPGYTYEQYF. CDR3 DNA sequence: TGTGCCAGCAGCCTAGACCCAGGGTATACCTACGAGCAGTACTTC.

The chain combines TRBV4-3 with TRBJ2-3, with a possible D match to TRBD1 (5 bases). The germline gives CDR1 LGHNA, CDR2 YSLEER. The germline V and J ends were trimmed by 1 base and 8 bases, with 7 bases remaining between them. The CDR3 sequence is 12 residues long. The chain's CDR3 is CASSQAGSTQYF. The CDR3 DNA follows: TGCGCCAGCAGCCAAGCAGGGTCTACGCAGTATTTT.

V is TRBV5-6 and J is TRBJ2-5, with TRBD1 matching over 7 bases. V dropped 3 bases and J dropped 1; count of bases not matched to a gene: 15. Germline V CDR1 and CDR2: SGHDT, YYEEEE. There are 18 residues in the CDR3. CDR3 DNA: TGTGCCAGCAGCTCGGGACAGCGCCCTACGAACCCCCAAGAGACCCAGTACTTC. Translating it yields CASSSGQRPTNPQETQYF.

The rearrangement links TRBV6-5 to TRBJ1-2, with 9 bases aligning to TRBD1. Germline CDR1 reads MNHEY; CDR2 reads SVGAGI. V was clipped by 6 bases and J by 4 bases; unmatched bases: 3. This CDR3 comprises 13 residues. CDR3 sequence (DNA): TGTGCCAGCAGGTTACAGGGGGCCTATGGCTACACCTTC. Translating it yields CASRLQGAYGYTF.

This rearrangement joins TRBV9 to TRBJ1-1, with D maybe TRBD1 (6 bases). Trimming stripped 0 bases from V and 1 base from J, with 16 bases between. CDR3 length equals 17 residues. The V gene's germline CDR1 is SGDLS and CDR2 YYNGEE. CDR3 DNA: TGTGCCAGCAGCGTAGGGACAGACCCCTTATCGAACACTGAAGCTTTCTTT. It yields the protein CASSVGTDPLSNTEAFF.

The rearrangement links TRBV30 to TRBJ1-1, with 7 bases that match TRBD1. Germline CDR1 GTSNPN, CDR2 SVGIG (reference sequence). V lost 0 bases to trimming and J lost 1 base; unmatched junction nucleotides: 5. This CDR3 is 15 amino acids long. CDR3 region: CAWSVPGTANTEAFF. CDR3 bases: TGTGCCTGGAGTGTACCTGGGACAGCGAACACTGAAGCTTTCTTT.

V and J are TRBV2 and TRBJ2-3; 10 bases match TRBD1. The germline V gene encodes CDR1 SNHLY and CDR2 FYNNEI. The length of the CDR3 is 15 residues. V lost 6 bases and J lost 2; bases outside the gene matches: 5. CDR3 in DNA: TGTGCCAGCAGCCGGACAGGGGGAAACACAGATACGCAGTATTTT. It is translated as CASSRTGGNTDTQYF.

The CDR3 region is CASSRSGGDTQYF. As DNA, the CDR3 is TGTGCCAGTAGTAGGTCGGGCGGGGATACGCAGTATTTT. The gene calls are TRBV19 and TRBJ2-3; TRBD2 might be the D (5 bases). Germline-derived CDR1 and CDR2 are LNHDA and SQIVND (reference sequence). The CDR3 is 13 residues long. Trimming pared 4 bases from V and 6 bases from J, leaving 11 bases between. Full variable domain (remainder filled in from reference TRBV19 and TRBJ2-3): DGGITQSPKYLFRKEGQNVTLSCEQNLNHDAMYWYRQDPGQGLRLIYYSQIVNDFQKGDIAEGYSVSREKKESFPLTVTSAQKNPTAFYLCASSRSGGDTQYFGPGTRLTVL.